Each of the 25 T cell receptor beta chains below was sequenced from the same sample in a study of cytotoxic CD8 clonotypes in ibrutinib-treated CLL. Libraries were prepared by immunoSEQ multiplex PCR; TCRdb keeps only in-frame clonotypes and omits some of them. The sample yields roughly 200,000 clones, roughly 65% seen once. Sequenced material: PBMCs, taken after 12 months of ibrutinib treatment. The receptor set was obtained from a human donor with chronic lymphocytic leukemia.

About this clone: At one end, the junction sequence differs from germline, possibly due to a read error. The sample contains more than one DNA sequence encoding this CDR3. The chain carries TRBV5-6 and TRBJ1-5; D gene unclear. Germline V gives CDR1 SGHDT, CDR2 YYEEEE. The CDR3 totals 15 residues. CDR3 sequence: CASSLAKAGSGTQHF. The CDR3 DNA reads TGTGCCAGTAGCTTGGCCAAGGCGGGGTCGGGAACCCAGCATTTT.

This clone appeared a few times. The chain joins TRBV19 to TRBJ1-2; D is perhaps TRBD1 (5 bases). The CDR3 has 14 amino acids. The germline CDR1 and CDR2 sequences are LNHDA and SQIVND (reference sequence). Trimming stripped 3 bases from V and 1 base from J, with 9 bases between. CDR3 coding DNA: TGTGCCAGTAGTATGGTGGGGCTTAACTATGGCTACACCTTC. Residues: CASSMVGLNYGYTF.

The chain recombines TRBV5-4 with TRBJ1-2; TRBD1 might be the D (6 bases). Trimming left V 4 bases short and J 7 bases short, with 20 bases between. This CDR3 has 15 amino acids. The germline V gene encodes CDR1 SGHNT and CDR2 YYREEE (reference sequence). The CDR3 sequence: CASSPLGGGAGGYTF. In DNA, the CDR3 is TGTGCCAGCAGCCCCCTCGGGGGGGGCGCGGGTGGCTACACCTTC.

Only a few counts were recorded for this clone. J is TRBJ1-6 and V is TRBV30; D is ambiguous. This CDR3 spans 15 amino acids. Per germline, CDR1 GTSNPN and CDR2 SVGIG (reference sequence). The V gene lost 0 bases and the J gene lost 6 bases, with 12 bases spanning the gap. CDR3 nucleotide sequence: TGTGCCTGGAGTGTACTCAGGTCGGGTAATTCACCCCTCCACTTT. This encodes CAWSVLRSGNSPLHF.

This clone was recorded a few times. This chain uses TRBV4-1 with TRBJ2-5; 7 bases fit TRBD1. With V trimmed by 2 bases and J by 5 bases, 5 bases remained unmatched. Per the germline V gene, CDR1 is MGHRA and CDR2 is YSYEKL. This CDR3 is 14 amino acids long. The CDR3 sequence is CASSQSTGWETQYF. As DNA, the CDR3 is TGCGCCAGCAGCCAATCGACAGGGTGGGAGACCCAGTACTTC.

The J gene is TRBJ1-2, the V gene TRBV7-9, with D unresolved. Per the germline V gene, CDR1 is SEHNR and CDR2 is FQNEAQ (reference sequence). Between the trimmed V and J ends, which lost 2 bases and 2 bases, there was a span of 6 bases. The CDR3 runs to 13 residues. In nucleotides, the CDR3 is TGTGCCAGCAGCTTACGTCGGAACTATGGCTACACCTTC. This sequence encodes CASSLRRNYGYTF.

The rearrangement links TRBV6-5 to TRBJ2-3; 8 positions agree with TRBD1. Trimming took 5 bases from V and 5 from J; bases not matched to a gene: 9. CDR3 size: 15 residues. The germline gives CDR1 MNHEY, CDR2 SVGAGI. The CDR3 here is CASSQIRGPLDTQYF. CDR3 bases: TGTGCCAGCAGTCAGATCAGGGGGCCCTTAGATACGCAGTATTTT.

This clone was counted only a few times. The CDR3 DNA sequence: TGTGCCAGTAGTCTTTTTCAGGGGGGGAAGGGTGAAGCTTTCTTT. Its translation: CASSLFQGGKGEAFF. The genes are TRBV19 and TRBJ1-1; 7 bases match TRBD1. The germline CDR1 and CDR2 sequences are LNHDA and SQIVND (reference sequence). V dropped 5 bases and J dropped 7; count of bases not matched to a gene: 13. This CDR3 has 15 amino acids.

V is TRBV11-2 and J is TRBJ2-7; D ambiguous. The CDR3 runs 13 residues. Trimming stripped 5 bases from V and 5 bases from J, with 13 bases between. Germline V CDR1 and CDR2: SGHAT, FQNNGV. CDR3: CASSRFPRDEQYF. The CDR3 coding sequence is TGTGCCAGCAGCCGATTCCCTAGGGACGAGCAGTACTTC.

V and J are TRBV29-1 and TRBJ1-3; TRBD1 is a possible D gene (6 bases). CDR3 length: 11 amino acids. Germline V gene sequence: CDR1 SQVTM, CDR2 ANQGSEA. CDR3 bases: TGCGGGGGGACAACTGGAAACACCATATATTTT. Translating gives CGGTTGNTIYF.

The chain joins TRBV11-2 to TRBJ2-1, with D maybe TRBD2 (7 bases). Germline CDR1 reads SGHAT; CDR2 reads FQNNGV. Trimming left V 5 bases short and J 7 bases short, with 18 bases between. The CDR3 is 15 residues long. The CDR3 DNA follows: TGTGCCAGCAGCCGGGAAGGGGGGGCGAGGAATGAGCAGTTCTTC. Its translation is CASSREGGARNEQFF.

The chain is built from TRBV11-2 and TRBJ2-2; D is tentatively TRBD1 or TRBD2 (5 bases each). The germline V gene has CDR1 SGHAT and CDR2 FQNNGV. This CDR3 comprises 15 residues. Deletions cut 3 bases from V and 1 base from J, with 9 bases between. The DNA for the CDR3 is TGTGCCAGCAGCTTGACGGGACGGAACACCGGGGAGCTGTTTTTT. It encodes CASSLTGRNTGELFF. The full variable domain, its missing parts supplied by reference TRBV11-2 and TRBJ2-2, is EAGVAQSPRYKIIEKRQSVAFWCNPISGHATLYWYQQILGQGPKLLIQFQNNGVVDDSQLPKDRFSAERLKGVDSTLKIQPAKLEDSAVYLCASSLTGRNTGELFFGEGSRLTVL.

This clone has a count of ten or more. V and J are TRBV6-4 and TRBJ2-3; 7 bases agree with TRBD1. J was trimmed by 1 base and V by 2 bases; bases with no gene match: 0. CDR1 and CDR2 (germline): MRHNA, SNTAGT. The CDR3 is 14 amino acids. CDR3 nucleotide sequence: TGTGCCAGCAGTGACGGGACAGGCACAGATACGCAGTATTTT. Translation: CASSDGTGTDTQYF.

The V call is TRBV12-2, the J call TRBJ1-4. TRBV12-2 is an annotated pseudogene. The length of the CDR3 is 17 residues. The CDR3 region has the DNA TGTGCAAGTCGCTTAGCCGGCAGCCTAGCAACTAATGAAAAACTGTTTTTT. Translation gives CASRLAGSLATNEKLFF.

The J gene is TRBJ2-5, the V gene TRBV28, with TRBD2 matching over 8 bases. The CDR3 is 17 residues long. Germline CDR1 reads MDHEN; CDR2 reads SYDVKM. V shed 6 bases, J shed 5 bases, and the junction held 17 bases outside the gene matches. CDR3 nucleotide sequence: TGTGCCAGCAGGTTAGGGGCGGGAGGCCTCCGAGCGGAGACCCAGTACTTC. Translating it yields CASRLGAGGLRAETQYF.

The chain couples TRBV18 to TRBJ2-5; no clear D. V dropped 1 base and J dropped 1 base, with 13 bases sitting between them. CDR1 KGHSH and CDR2 LQKENI come from the germline V gene. The CDR3 has 16 residues. The CDR3 DNA reads as TGTGCCAGCTCACCACGGCCGCCTCGGGCCCAAGAGACCCAGTACTTC. Amino acids: CASSPRPPRAQETQYF.

The CDR3 loop is CASSRTGTGTNEKLFF. CDR3 sequence (DNA): TGTGCCAGCAGCCGAACCGGGACAGGGACTAATGAAAAACTGTTTTTT. The chain recombines TRBV4-2 with TRBJ1-4; 9 bases map to TRBD1. V lost 4 bases and J lost 2; bases outside the gene matches: 5. The CDR3 contains 16 residues. CDR1 and CDR2 (germline): LGHNA, YNFKEQ.

In its sample, this clone was seen a few times. The rearrangement links TRBV5-6 to TRBJ2-1; TRBD2 aligns across 8 bases. The CDR3 length is 16 residues. V shed 2 bases, J shed 6 bases, and the junction held 10 bases outside the gene matches. CDR1 SGHDT and CDR2 YYEEEE come from the germline V gene. In DNA, the CDR3 is TGTGCCAGCAGCTTCTTAGGTAGCGGGGCCGGCAATGAGCAGTTCTTC. Its protein is CASSFLGSGAGNEQFF.

This chain uses TRBV18 with TRBJ1-1, with a tentative D call TRBD1 (5 bases). The CDR3 has 13 residues. V lost 6 bases and J 4 bases, leaving 12 bases between the germline ends. The germline gives CDR1 KGHSH, CDR2 LQKENI. The CDR3 here is CASSINQGTEAFF. Written as DNA, the CDR3 is TGTGCCAGCTCTATCAACCAGGGCACTGAAGCTTTCTTT.

In the case of this clone: Other DNA variants within this sample encode the same CDR3. The chain is built from TRBV29-1 and TRBJ1-1; D unresolved. The CDR3 consists of 11 residues. Trimming took 3 bases from V and 1 from J, leaving 3 bases between them. CDR1 and CDR2 (germline): SQVTM, ANQGSEA. The CDR3 here is CSVEGNTEAFF. The CDR3 coding sequence is TGCAGCGTTGAGGGGAACACTGAAGCTTTCTTT.

The chain carries TRBV5-1 and TRBJ1-6; no clear D. This CDR3 contains 15 residues. Germline V CDR1 and CDR2: SGHRS, YFSETQ. Trimming removed 0 bases at V and 0 bases at J, with 4 bases between. The CDR3 DNA reads TGCGCCAGCAGCTTGGGTCCCTCCTATAATTCACCCCTCCACTTT. It specifies CASSLGPSYNSPLHF.

J is TRBJ1-1 and V is TRBV11-2; 7 bases agree with TRBD1. The V gene end was trimmed by 5 bases and the J gene end by 4 bases; junction bases not matched to a gene: 10. This CDR3 has 15 residues. Germline V gene lookup returns CDR1 SGHAT and CDR2 FQNNGV. For the CDR3, the DNA is TGTGCCAGCAGCGGGGGGAGGGGGCCTGGCACTGAAGCTTTCTTT. Amino acids: CASSGGRGPGTEAFF.

The DNA of the CDR3 is TGCGCCAGCAGCTTGTTCCTGGGAGAGACCCAGTACTTC. It specifies CASSLFLGETQYF. This rearrangement joins TRBV5-1 to TRBJ2-5; D is ambiguous. With 1 base removed from V and 4 bases from J, the gap between germline ends came to 8 bases. Germline V gene lookup returns CDR1 SGHRS and CDR2 YFSETQ. CDR3 size: 13 residues.

This clone was seen a few times. The rearrangement joins TRBV28 to TRBJ2-7, with 9 bases matching TRBD1. The CDR3 runs to 15 residues. Trimming removed 8 bases from V and 1 base from J; junction bases left unmatched: 9. From germline, CDR1 is MDHEN and CDR2 SYDVKM. The CDR3 DNA sequence: TGTGCCAGCCGGACCCTGGGGACAGGGTCCTACGAGCAGTACTTC. It specifies CASRTLGTGSYEQYF.

The chain combines TRBV7-3 with TRBJ1-5, with a tentative D call TRBD1 (5 bases). The ends were cut back, 5 bases at V and 0 bases at J, with 8 bases in the middle. This CDR3 is 14 amino acids long. The germline gives CDR1 SGHTA, CDR2 FQGTGA. In nucleotides, the CDR3 is TGTGCCAGCAGCCCCGGGACTAGCAATCAGCCCCAGCATTTT. This gives the protein CASSPGTSNQPQHF.